The clone carrying this T cell receptor (beta chain) was seen only once. Enrollment of patients from Seattle took place during active infection, with longitudinal follow-up. Authors' data handling: Estimation of nucleated cell counts relied on the amplification of reference gene primers. Method: immunoSEQ multiplex PCR; TCRdb's copy keeps in-frame clones and lacks some. The D gene and trimming were derived from the DNA, and the V and J assignments and clone size from that table. Here the sample spans more than 300,000 clones, over 80% being singletons. The sample belongs to a study of blood T cell repertoires in COVID-19. Study overall: Spain, Italy and the United States supplied samples that represented acute and convalescent COVID-19. Sample material is recorded as cDNA or gDNA derived from T cells, B-cell-depleted T cells, or PBMCs.

The length of the CDR3 is 13 residues. Trimming took 4 bases from V and 6 from J; bases not matched to a gene: 6. CDR1 SNHLY and CDR2 FYNNEI come from the germline V gene. Sequencing input: peripheral blood. The source of this sequence is a woman between 45 and 65 years old with COVID-19, enrolled during active disease. This chain connects TRBV2 to TRBJ2-7, with 7 bases fitting TRBD2. The CDR3 region has the DNA TGTGCCAGCAGTGCTTCGGGGGGTTCCGAGCAGTACTTC. The encoded protein is CASSASGGSEQYF.